This T cell receptor beta chain was recorded in a study of shared clonotypes between healthy human individuals. Using immunoSEQ multiplex PCR, the repertoire was profiled, and TCRdb retains in-frame clones only, with some absent. The repertoire includes approximately 980,000 clones, more than 75% of them detected once, and over 1.3% sits in the top ten. This clone has a handful of counts. CDR1 is LNHNV and CDR2 is YYDKDF in the germline V gene (reference sequence). This CDR3 region has 16 residues. Germline trimming cut 1 base from V and 3 bases from J; bases unmatched to any gene: 4. The clonotype was recovered from a man younger than 35 in good health. The chain employs TRBV15 and TRBJ2-2, with TRBD1 matching over 8 bases. Specimen: memory CD4+ T cells sorted from blood. Described subset: CD45RA-negative fraction. CDR3 in DNA: TGTGCCACCAGCAGAGGGACAGGGTCGGACACCGGGGAGCTGTTTTTT. It codes for CATSRGTGSDTGELFF.